This entry describes one T cell receptor beta chain. As yet, its antigen is unknown. This entry comes from a study of T-cell memory formation after mild COVID-19. Across the whole study: Largely donor-specific TCR clusters were found. Study-wide findings and caveats: Contracting clones localized mainly to CM and EM when CD4+ and mainly to EMRA when CD8+. Clones shrinking between day 15 and 85 showed a balanced CD4/CD8 split, and those that grew later tilted toward CD4+.

The 5'RACE method, run with constant-segment primers, produced TCR alpha and TCR beta cDNA libraries (carrying sample barcodes and UMIs). From the 5' RACE reads, TCRdb called clonotypes with MiXCR, one entry per CDR3 protein. The sample yields almost 550,000 distinct CDR3 sequences, about a fifth seen once. Sequencing was carried out using PBMCs or a T cell subset sorted from them (not recorded which). The source is an adult woman who had mild COVID-19 (a few samples of this study predate the infection). Cell type and time point are not known.

The CDR3 bases are TGCAGCGTTCCACTTTGGACCGGGGAGCTGTTTTTT. It is translated as CSVPLWTGELFF. V usage is TRBV29-1 and J usage is TRBJ2-2; D unresolved. The germline V and J ends were trimmed by 5 bases and 5 bases, with 9 bases remaining between them. The length of the CDR3 is 12 residues. From germline, CDR1 is SQVTM and CDR2 ANQGSEA.